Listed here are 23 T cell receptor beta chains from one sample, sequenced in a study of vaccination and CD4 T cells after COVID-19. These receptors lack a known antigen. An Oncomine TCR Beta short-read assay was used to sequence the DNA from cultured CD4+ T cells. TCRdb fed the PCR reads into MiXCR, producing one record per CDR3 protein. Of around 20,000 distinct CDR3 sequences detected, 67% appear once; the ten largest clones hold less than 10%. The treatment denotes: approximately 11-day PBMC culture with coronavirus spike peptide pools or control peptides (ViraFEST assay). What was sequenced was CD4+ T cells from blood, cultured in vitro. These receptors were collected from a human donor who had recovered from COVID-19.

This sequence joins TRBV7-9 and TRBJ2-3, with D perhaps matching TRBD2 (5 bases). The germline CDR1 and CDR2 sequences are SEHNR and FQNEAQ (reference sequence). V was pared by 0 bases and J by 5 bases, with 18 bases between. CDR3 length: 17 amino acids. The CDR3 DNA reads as TGTGCCAGCAGCTTAGCATCTAGCACCCCAGGAAGAGATACGCAGTATTTT. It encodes CASSLASSTPGRDTQYF.

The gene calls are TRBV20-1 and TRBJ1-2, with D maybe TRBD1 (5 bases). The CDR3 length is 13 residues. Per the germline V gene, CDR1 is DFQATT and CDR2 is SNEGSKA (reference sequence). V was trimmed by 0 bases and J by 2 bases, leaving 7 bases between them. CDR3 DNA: TGCAGTGCTAGAGACAGGGCAAACTATGGCTACACCTTC. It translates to CSARDRANYGYTF.

Written as DNA, the CDR3 is TGTGCCAGCGGAGGACAGGGGGATCAGCCCCAGCATTTT. This codes for CASGGQGDQPQHF. The rearrangement uses TRBV18 and TRBJ1-5; 10 positions agree with TRBD1. CDR3 length: 13 residues. V was clipped by 8 bases and J by 5 bases; unmatched bases: 3. Germline values: CDR1 KGHSH, CDR2 LQKENI.

DNA of the CDR3: TGTGCCATCAGTGAGTTGGTAGCGAACACAGATACGCAGTATTTT. This gives the protein CAISELVANTDTQYF. The V call is TRBV10-3, the J call TRBJ2-3; tentative D call: TRBD2 (5 bases). Trimming cost V 1 base and J 2 bases, with 10 bases left between them. Germline V CDR1 and CDR2: ENHRY, SYGVKD. The CDR3 is 15 amino acids.

CDR3 protein: CATGPYNEQFF. In nucleotides, the CDR3 is TGTGCCACTGGCCCCTACAATGAGCAGTTCTTC. The J gene is TRBJ2-1, the V gene TRBV7-8; D gene ambiguous. From germline, CDR1 is SGHVS and CDR2 FQNEAQ. This CDR3 has 11 residues. Trimming took off 10 bases at V and 2 bases at J, with 6 bases between the two ends. Full variable domain (outside the CDR3, taken from reference TRBV7-8 and TRBJ2-1): GAGVSQSPRYKVAKRGQDVALRCDPISGHVSLFWYQQALGQGPEFLTYFQNEAQLDKSGLPSDRFFAERPEGSVSTLKIQRTQQEDSAVYLCATGPYNEQFFGPGTRLTVL.

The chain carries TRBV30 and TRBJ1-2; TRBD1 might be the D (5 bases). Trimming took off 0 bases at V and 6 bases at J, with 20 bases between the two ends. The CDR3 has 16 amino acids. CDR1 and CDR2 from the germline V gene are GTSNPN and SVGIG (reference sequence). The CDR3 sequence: CAWSVREGLFRHGYTF. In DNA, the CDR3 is TGTGCCTGGAGTGTACGGGAGGGGCTTTTTCGGCATGGCTACACCTTC.

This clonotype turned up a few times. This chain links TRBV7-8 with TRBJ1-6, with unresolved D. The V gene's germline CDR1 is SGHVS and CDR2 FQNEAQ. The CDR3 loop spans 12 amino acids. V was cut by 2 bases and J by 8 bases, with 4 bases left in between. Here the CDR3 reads CASSLLDSPLHF. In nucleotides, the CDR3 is TGTGCCAGCAGCTTACTGGATTCACCCCTCCACTTT.

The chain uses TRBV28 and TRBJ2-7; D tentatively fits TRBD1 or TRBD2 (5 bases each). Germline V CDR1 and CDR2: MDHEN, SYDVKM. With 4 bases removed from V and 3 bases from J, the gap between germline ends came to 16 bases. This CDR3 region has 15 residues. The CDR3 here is CASSSPGTAVYEQYF. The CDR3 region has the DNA TGTGCCAGCAGTTCCCCCGGGACGGCAGTCTACGAGCAGTACTTC.

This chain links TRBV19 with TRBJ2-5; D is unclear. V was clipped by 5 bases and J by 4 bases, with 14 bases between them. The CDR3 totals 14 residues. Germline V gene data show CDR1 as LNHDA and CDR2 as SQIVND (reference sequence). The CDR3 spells CASSPAAGRETQYF. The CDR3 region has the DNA TGTGCCAGTAGTCCCGCGGCCGGGCGAGAGACCCAGTACTTC.

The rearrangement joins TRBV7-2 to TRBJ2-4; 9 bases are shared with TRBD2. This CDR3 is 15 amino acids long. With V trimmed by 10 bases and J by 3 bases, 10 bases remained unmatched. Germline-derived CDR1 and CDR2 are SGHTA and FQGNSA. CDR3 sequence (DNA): TGTGCCACAGCGGGGGGTGGGGGTGTCAAAAACATTCAGTACTTC. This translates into CATAGGGGVKNIQYF.

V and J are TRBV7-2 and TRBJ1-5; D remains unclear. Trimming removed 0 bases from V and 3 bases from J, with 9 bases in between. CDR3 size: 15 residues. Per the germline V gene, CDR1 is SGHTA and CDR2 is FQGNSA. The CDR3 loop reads CASSLAQGINQPQHF. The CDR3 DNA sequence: TGTGCCAGCAGCTTAGCGCAAGGCATCAATCAGCCCCAGCATTTT. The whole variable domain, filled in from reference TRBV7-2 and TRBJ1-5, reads GAGVSQSPSNKVTEKGKDVELRCDPISGHTALYWYRQSLGQGLEFLIYFQGNSAPDKSGLPSDRFSAERTGGSVSTLTIQRTQQEDSAVYLCASSLAQGINQPQHFGDGTRLSIL.

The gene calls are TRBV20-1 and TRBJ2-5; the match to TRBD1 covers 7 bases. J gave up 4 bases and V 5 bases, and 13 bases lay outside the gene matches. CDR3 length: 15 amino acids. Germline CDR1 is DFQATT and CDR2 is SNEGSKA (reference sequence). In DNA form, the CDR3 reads TGCAGTGCTTCCGGGACAGTAACCGGCGGAGAGACCCAGTACTTC. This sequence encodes CSASGTVTGGETQYF.

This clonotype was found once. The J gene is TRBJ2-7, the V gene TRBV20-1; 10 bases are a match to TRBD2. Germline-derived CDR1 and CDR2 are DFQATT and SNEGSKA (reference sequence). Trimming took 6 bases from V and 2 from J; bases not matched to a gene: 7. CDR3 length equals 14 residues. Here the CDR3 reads CSAATSGATYEQYF. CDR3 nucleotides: TGCAGTGCGGCCACTAGCGGGGCTACCTACGAGCAGTACTTC.

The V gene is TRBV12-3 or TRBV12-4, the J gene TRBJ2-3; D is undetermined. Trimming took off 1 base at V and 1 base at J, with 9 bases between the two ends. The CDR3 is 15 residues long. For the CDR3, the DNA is TGTGCCAGCAGTTTAGACTCTATCCGCACAGATACGCAGTATTTT. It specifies CASSLDSIRTDTQYF.

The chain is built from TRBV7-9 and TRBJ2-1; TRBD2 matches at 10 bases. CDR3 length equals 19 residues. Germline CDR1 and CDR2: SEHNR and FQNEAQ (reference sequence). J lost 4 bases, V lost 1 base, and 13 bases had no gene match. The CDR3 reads CASSLGGVKREGPYNEQFF. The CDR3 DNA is TGTGCCAGCAGCTTAGGGGGGGTGAAGCGGGAGGGCCCTTACAATGAGCAGTTCTTC.

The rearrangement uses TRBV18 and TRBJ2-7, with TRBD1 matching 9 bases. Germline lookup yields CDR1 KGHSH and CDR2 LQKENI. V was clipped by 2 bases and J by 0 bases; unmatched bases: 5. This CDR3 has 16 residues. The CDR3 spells CASSPGQGRSSYEQYF. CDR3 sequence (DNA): TGTGCCAGCTCACCAGGACAGGGGAGGTCCTCCTACGAGCAGTACTTC.

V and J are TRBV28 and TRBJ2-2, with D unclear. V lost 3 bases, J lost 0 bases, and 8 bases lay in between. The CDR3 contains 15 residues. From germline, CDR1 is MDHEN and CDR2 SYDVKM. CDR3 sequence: CASSLIWANTGELFF. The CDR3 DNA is TGTGCCAGCAGTTTGATATGGGCGAACACCGGGGAGCTGTTTTTT.

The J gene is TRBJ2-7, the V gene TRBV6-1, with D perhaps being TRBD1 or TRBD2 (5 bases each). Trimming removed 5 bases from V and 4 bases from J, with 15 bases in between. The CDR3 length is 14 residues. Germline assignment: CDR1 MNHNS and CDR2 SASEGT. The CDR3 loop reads CASSPQGTGYEQYF. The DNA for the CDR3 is TGTGCCAGCAGTCCCCAGGGTACGGGATACGAGCAGTACTTC.

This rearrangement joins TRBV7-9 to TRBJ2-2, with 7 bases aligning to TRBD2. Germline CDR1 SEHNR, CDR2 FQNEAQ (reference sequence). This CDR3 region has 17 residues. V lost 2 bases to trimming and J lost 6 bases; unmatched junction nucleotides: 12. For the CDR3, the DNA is TGTGCCAGCAGCTTATGGGGAGGGACTACCGGGGCCGGGGAGCTGTTTTTT. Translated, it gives CASSLWGGTTGAGELFF.

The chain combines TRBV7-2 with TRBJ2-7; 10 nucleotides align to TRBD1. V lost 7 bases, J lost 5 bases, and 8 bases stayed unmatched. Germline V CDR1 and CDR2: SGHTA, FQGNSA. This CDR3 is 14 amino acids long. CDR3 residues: CASTTDRGRHEQYF. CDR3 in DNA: TGTGCCAGCACCACAGACAGGGGGCGACACGAGCAGTACTTC.

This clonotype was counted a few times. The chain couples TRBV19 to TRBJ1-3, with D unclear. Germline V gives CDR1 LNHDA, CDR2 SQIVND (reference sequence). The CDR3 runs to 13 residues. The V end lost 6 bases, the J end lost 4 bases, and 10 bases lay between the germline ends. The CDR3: CASRNVKGNTIYF. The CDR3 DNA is TGTGCCAGTAGAAACGTCAAAGGAAACACCATATATTTT.

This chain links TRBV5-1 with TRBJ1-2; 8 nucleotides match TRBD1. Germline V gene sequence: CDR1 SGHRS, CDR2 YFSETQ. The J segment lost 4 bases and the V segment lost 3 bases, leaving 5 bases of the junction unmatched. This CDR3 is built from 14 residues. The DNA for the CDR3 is TGCGCCAGCAGCTGGGGGGACAGGCCCTATGGCTACACCTTC. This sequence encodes CASSWGDRPYGYTF.

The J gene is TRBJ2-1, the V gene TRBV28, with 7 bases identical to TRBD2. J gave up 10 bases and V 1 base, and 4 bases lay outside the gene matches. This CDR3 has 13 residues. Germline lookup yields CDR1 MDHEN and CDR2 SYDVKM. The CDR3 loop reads CASSLSDGREQFF. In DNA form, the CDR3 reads TGTGCCAGCAGTTTATCCGACGGGAGGGAGCAGTTCTTC.